The 12 T cell receptor beta chains given below trace back to one sample, sequenced in a study of T-cell memory formation after mild COVID-19. Using its own MiXCR run on the 5' RACE reads, TCRdb lists one record per CDR3 protein. The data contain 470,000 or so distinct CDR3 sequences, 20% of them singletons. Sequencing input: PBMCs or a T cell subset sorted from them (not recorded which). These receptors all come from an adult woman who had mild COVID-19 (a few samples of this study predate the infection). Cell type and time point are not known.

The chain uses TRBV25-1 and TRBJ2-3; 7 nucleotides align to TRBD1. Germline V gives CDR1 MGHDK, CDR2 SYGVNS. CDR3 length equals 15 residues. V trimming: 4 bases; J trimming: 4 bases; junction bases outside the gene matches: 8. The CDR3 region has the DNA TGTGCCAGCAGTGCGACAGGGAAAGGGGCAGATACGCAGTATTTT. Its translation: CASSATGKGADTQYF.

V usage is TRBV7-8 and J usage is TRBJ1-1; D possibly corresponds to TRBD1 (5 bases). This CDR3 contains 15 residues. CDR1 and CDR2 from the germline V gene are SGHVS and FQNEAQ. V lost 2 bases, J lost 2 bases, and 12 bases lay in between. Here the CDR3 DNA reads TGTGCCAGCAGCTTACGGGGGGGACTAAACACTGAAGCTTTCTTT. Amino acids: CASSLRGGLNTEAFF.

This CDR3 is CASSLDGGGASETQYF. The CDR3 DNA sequence: TGTGCCAGCAGCTTAGATGGCGGGGGGGCCTCAGAGACCCAGTACTTC. The chain carries TRBV7-2 and TRBJ2-5, with 9 bases fitting TRBD2. Trimming at V came to 1 base and at J to 4 bases, leaving 7 bases not matched to a gene. Per germline, CDR1 SGHTA and CDR2 FQGNSA. The CDR3 covers 16 residues.

In this sample, this clonotype turned up a few times. The genes are TRBV14 and TRBJ2-1; possible D gene TRBD1, 6 bases. V was pared by 4 bases and J by 0 bases, with 10 bases between. This CDR3 region has 15 residues. Looked up from germline, CDR1 is SGHDN and CDR2 is FVKESK. CDR3 amino acids: CASSRRGGSYNEQFF. The CDR3 DNA reads as TGTGCCAGCAGCCGGAGAGGGGGCTCCTACAATGAGCAGTTCTTC.

This clonotype has only a few counts. The genes are TRBV10-3 and TRBJ1-2, with D tentatively TRBD1 (6 bases). V was shortened by 3 bases and J by 6 bases, with 11 bases between the two germline ends. The CDR3 contains 13 residues. CDR1 is ENHRY, CDR2 SYGVKD, per germline. CDR3 protein: CAISDLQGNGYTF. CDR3 DNA sequence: TGTGCCATCAGTGACCTTCAGGGGAATGGCTACACCTTC.

V and J are TRBV7-3 and TRBJ2-3, with TRBD2 identical over 11 bases. The CDR3 contains 16 residues. In germline, CDR1 is SGHTA, CDR2 FQGTGA. The V segment lost 3 bases and the J segment 1 base; nucleotides outside the gene matches: 3. CDR3 in amino acids: CASSFTSGSGTDTQYF. CDR3 coding DNA: TGTGCCAGCAGCTTCACTAGCGGGAGTGGCACAGATACGCAGTATTTT. The whole variable domain, remainder taken from reference TRBV7-3 and TRBJ2-3, is GAGVSQTPSNKVTEKGKYVELRCDPISGHTALYWYRQSLGQGPEFLIYFQGTGAADDSGLPNDRFFAVRPEGSVSTLKIQRTERGDSAVYLCASSFTSGSGTDTQYFGPGTRLTVL.

This clonotype was picked up a small number of times. CDR3 coding DNA: TGTGCCAGCAGCTCGGGAGTTACAGATACGCAGTATTTT. Translation: CASSSGVTDTQYF. The chain carries TRBV3-1 and TRBJ2-3, with a tentative D call TRBD2 (6 bases). The ends were cut back, 5 bases at V and 3 bases at J, with 9 bases in the middle. The CDR3 has 13 residues. The germline CDR1 and CDR2 sequences are LGHDT and YNNKEL (reference sequence).

This chain uses TRBV20-1 with TRBJ2-3; 7 bases match TRBD2. Per the germline V gene, CDR1 is DFQATT and CDR2 is SNEGSKA (reference sequence). Losses at the gene ends were 1 base for V and 4 bases for J; bases not matched to a gene: 2. The length of the CDR3 is 13 residues. The CDR3 protein is CSARVRGADTQYF. For the CDR3, the DNA is TGCAGTGCTAGAGTTCGGGGGGCAGATACGCAGTATTTT.

The table lists this clonotype with many counts. The chain links TRBV29-1 to TRBJ1-3; 9 bases line up with TRBD1. CDR3 size: 14 residues. Germline V CDR1 and CDR2: SQVTM, ANQGSEA. V shed 6 bases and J 3 bases; nucleotides not matched to a gene: 6. CDR3: CSVRGTGYGNTIYF. In nucleotides, the CDR3 is TGCAGCGTGCGCGGGACAGGGTATGGAAACACCATATATTTT.

The chain has TRBV5-1 and TRBJ2-1; D is uncertain. There are 15 residues in the CDR3. V gave up 4 bases and J gave up 1 base, with 12 bases separating them. From germline, CDR1 is SGHRS and CDR2 YFSETQ. The CDR3 sequence: CASSPVRGSYNEQFF. The CDR3 DNA reads as TGCGCCAGCAGCCCCGTGCGCGGTTCCTACAATGAGCAGTTCTTC.

V usage is TRBV2 and J usage is TRBJ1-2; TRBD1 agrees at 7 bases. V was clipped by 6 bases and J by 6 bases; unmatched bases: 10. Germline V gives CDR1 SNHLY, CDR2 FYNNEI. The CDR3 covers 14 residues. CDR3 loop: CASRNEFTGDGYTF. The CDR3 DNA reads as TGTGCCAGCAGGAATGAATTCACAGGGGATGGCTACACCTTC.

The V and J genes are TRBV30 and TRBJ1-1; TRBD1 is a possible D gene (6 bases). Germline loops: CDR1 GTSNPN, CDR2 SVGIG (reference sequence). The CDR3 has 14 amino acids. The V gene lost 4 bases and the J gene lost 1 base, with 13 bases spanning the gap. The CDR3 nucleotides are TGTGCCTGGACCATCGGAGGGGGGAACACTGAAGCTTTCTTT. Amino acid sequence: CAWTIGGGNTEAFF.